Each of the 18 T cell receptor beta chains below was sequenced from the same sample in a study of T cell responses to AZD1222 COVID-19 vaccine. Method: immunoSEQ multiplex PCR; TCRdb's copy keeps in-frame clones and lacks some. The repertoire holds over 130,000 clones, around 95% seen once, with 1.3% in the top ten. The source material was peripheral blood, sampled on day 0 of AZD1222 vaccination. The receptors come from an adult in good health.

This clone has just one count. The rearrangement uses TRBV5-4 and TRBJ2-5, with TRBD2 matching over 12 bases. CDR3 length equals 15 residues. Germline V lookup: CDR1 SGHNT, CDR2 YYREEE (reference sequence). The V gene end was trimmed by 6 bases and the J gene end by 5 bases; junction bases not matched to a gene: 8. CDR3 in amino acids: CASTSASGGAETQYF. The DNA for the CDR3 is TGTGCCAGCACCTCCGCTAGCGGGGGGGCGGAGACCCAGTACTTC. The full variable domain, in which reference TRBV5-4 and TRBJ2-5 provide the parts outside the CDR3, is ETGVTQSPTHLIKTRGQQVTLRCSSQSGHNTVSWYQQALGQGPQFIFQYYREEENGRGNFPPRFSGLQFPNYSSELNVNALELDDSALYLCASTSASGGAETQYFGPGTRLLVL.

The genes are TRBV6-5 and TRBJ2-3; D remains ambiguous. Trimming took 6 bases from V and 2 from J, leaving 12 bases between them. Germline CDR1 MNHEY, CDR2 SVGAGI. The CDR3 has 14 amino acids. CDR3 DNA sequence: TGTGCCAGCAGCGCTGGGCCGAACACAGATACGCAGTATTTT. Translating it yields CASSAGPNTDTQYF.

This chain connects TRBV27 to TRBJ1-6; D is undetermined. CDR1 is MNHEY, CDR2 SMNVEV, per germline (reference sequence). The CDR3 consists of 15 residues. Trimming removed 4 bases at V and 7 bases at J, with 14 bases between. The CDR3 sequence is CASSYPAGVNSPLHF. The CDR3, as DNA: TGTGCCAGCAGTTATCCCGCCGGGGTCAATTCACCCCTCCACTTT.

The chain combines TRBV2 with TRBJ2-7; 11 bases line up with TRBD1. The CDR3 is made up of 13 amino acids. V lost 6 bases, J lost 5 bases, and 3 bases stayed unmatched. In germline, CDR1 is SNHLY, CDR2 FYNNEI. The CDR3 sequence is CASRPGQGDEQYV. The CDR3 DNA reads TGTGCCAGCAGACCGGGACAGGGGGACGAGCAGTACGTC.

J is TRBJ2-7 and V is TRBV3-1 (or the pseudogene TRBV3-2); 7 bases fit TRBD1. V lost 0 bases to trimming and J lost 3 bases; unmatched junction nucleotides: 5. CDR1 is LGHDT and CDR2 is YNNKEL in the germline V gene (reference sequence). The CDR3 totals 15 residues. The CDR3 DNA follows: TGTGCCAGCAGCCAAGATCTGGACAGGCGCTACGAGCAGTACGTC. Translated: CASSQDLDRRYEQYV.

The rearrangement uses TRBV10-3 and TRBJ2-1; D not resolved. CDR1 and CDR2 (germline): ENHRY, SYGVKD. The CDR3 consists of 12 residues. V shed 3 bases and J shed 10 bases, with 10 bases lying between them. The CDR3 reads CAISDGPQEQFF. The CDR3 DNA reads as TGTGCCATCAGTGACGGGCCCCAAGAGCAGTTCTTC.

The CDR3 loop is CASSTSQGAGETQYF. The DNA for the CDR3 is TGTGCCAGTAGTACCTCGCAAGGGGCGGGGGAGACCCAGTACTTC. V is TRBV19 and J is TRBJ2-5, with a weak D call TRBD2 (6 bases). The CDR3 totals 15 residues. Trimming removed 4 bases from V and 5 bases from J, with 17 bases in between. In germline, CDR1 is LNHDA, CDR2 SQIVND (reference sequence).

The CDR3 spells CASSSPTGNTEAFF. CDR3 bases: TGTGCCAGCAGTTCTCCGACAGGGAACACTGAAGCTTTCTTT. The genes are TRBV6-5 and TRBJ1-1; D is perhaps TRBD1 (6 bases). This CDR3 spans 14 amino acids. V was cut by 4 bases and J by 1 base, with 10 bases left in between. Per germline, CDR1 MNHEY and CDR2 SVGAGI.

This clone occurred once. The V call is TRBV20-1, the J call TRBJ2-2, with unresolved D. The CDR3 extends over 17 amino acids. Looked up from germline, CDR1 is DFQATT and CDR2 is SNEGSKA (reference sequence). The ends were cut back, 3 bases at V and 5 bases at J, with 22 bases in the middle. The DNA of the CDR3 is TGCAGTGCTAGTAGTGTTACCGCGGTAGTGGCGACCGGGGAGCTGTTTTTT. It specifies CSASSVTAVVATGELFF.

The V call is TRBV4-1, the J call TRBJ2-2; D unclear. The CDR3 runs 14 residues. Germline assignment: CDR1 MGHRA and CDR2 YSYEKL. The V end lost 2 bases, the J end lost 1 base, and 5 bases lay between the germline ends. The CDR3 bases are TGCGCCAGCAGCCAAAGCGAGAACACCGGGGAGCTGTTTTTT. Residues: CASSQSENTGELFF.

The chain employs TRBV5-6 and TRBJ2-7; a possible D gene is TRBD2 (5 bases). V lost 4 bases and J lost 4, with 12 bases in between. Germline V CDR1 and CDR2: SGHDT, YYEEEE. The CDR3 runs to 13 residues. CDR3 bases: TGTGCCAGCAGCCTTGGACGGAGGTACGAGCAGTACGTC. Protein: CASSLGRRYEQYV.

This chain uses TRBV4-2 with TRBJ2-1, with D possibly being TRBD1 (5 bases). V was trimmed by 8 bases and J by 7 bases, leaving 21 bases between them. The CDR3 runs to 15 residues. Germline assignment: CDR1 LGHNA and CDR2 YNFKEQ. The CDR3 nucleotides read TGTGCCAGCTCGTCAGCTGGGGCAGGTCTAAATGAGCAGTTCTTC. Encoded protein: CASSSAGAGLNEQFF.

V and J are TRBV19 and TRBJ2-3, with 11 bases that match TRBD2. With V trimmed by 6 bases and J by 1 base, 3 bases remained unmatched. This CDR3 has 15 residues. The germline V gene has CDR1 LNHDA and CDR2 SQIVND (reference sequence). The CDR3 coding sequence is TGTGCCAGTAGCGAGGGACTAGCGGGCACAGATACGCAGTATTTT. This encodes CASSEGLAGTDTQYF.

The count of this clone is one. This chain links TRBV15 with TRBJ1-6, with D possibly matching TRBD1 (6 bases). V shed 0 bases and J shed 7 bases, with 16 bases lying between them. Germline V lookup: CDR1 LNHNV, CDR2 YYDKDF (reference sequence). CDR3 length: 17 amino acids. The CDR3 region is CATSRDGGGAGNSPLHF. The CDR3 DNA is TGTGCCACCAGCAGAGATGGGGGGGGCGCGGGCAATTCACCCCTCCACTTT.

This chain links TRBV19 with TRBJ2-1; the match to TRBD2 covers 16 bases. Looked up from germline, CDR1 is LNHDA and CDR2 is SQIVND (reference sequence). V was clipped by 8 bases and J by 5 bases; unmatched bases: 3. The CDR3 is made up of 15 amino acids. The CDR3 region is CASGTSGGAHNEQFF. CDR3 bases: TGTGCCAGTGGGACTAGCGGGGGGGCCCACAATGAGCAGTTCTTC.

The rearrangement joins TRBV4-2 to TRBJ1-2; weak D call: TRBD1 (5 bases). This CDR3 spans 14 amino acids. Trimming pared 0 bases from V and 4 bases from J, leaving 9 bases between. The germline V gene has CDR1 LGHNA and CDR2 YNFKEQ. The CDR3 DNA follows: TGTGCCAGCAGCCAAGAGGCGGGGCCCTATGGCTACACCTTC. As protein: CASSQEAGPYGYTF.

This chain uses TRBV10-3 with TRBJ2-7; 12 positions agree with TRBD2. The CDR3 has 16 amino acids. In germline, CDR1 is ENHRY, CDR2 SYGVKD. V was clipped by 3 bases and J by 7 bases; unmatched bases: 10. CDR3 coding DNA: TGTGCCATCAGTGACTACGGACTAGCGGGGCTCGGGGAGCAGTACGTC. Protein: CAISDYGLAGLGEQYV.

The chain carries TRBV6-2 or TRBV6-3 and TRBJ1-1, with a possible D match to TRBD1 (5 bases). Germline values: CDR1 MNHEY, CDR2 SVGEGT. The CDR3 has 14 amino acids. The V gene lost 2 bases and the J gene lost 1 base, with 8 bases spanning the gap. The CDR3 nucleotides are TGTGCCAGCAGTTACGTCGGGACGAACACTGAAGCTTTCTTT. Protein sequence: CASSYVGTNTEAFF.